This TCR beta chain was sequenced for a study of regulatory T cells in long-lasting Graves disease. Study in general: A definition of persistent Graves' disease required over 5 years of antithyroid drugs plus positive TSH receptor antibodies.

Sequencing libraries for TCR beta were prepared with iRepertoire HTBI primers and Arm-PCR of CDR3 regions. One entry per CDR3 protein, called by TCRdb with MiXCR from the multiplex PCR reads. The sample has approximately 440,000 distinct CDR3 sequences, about a quarter seen once; the top ten hold about a quarter. Time point denoted: persistent/refractory GD, antithyroid drugs over 5 years with positive TRAb. Extracted RNA from PBMCs served as the source of the TCR library. Trimming took off 5 bases at V and 8 bases at J, with 21 bases between the two ends. The CDR3 has 16 amino acids. Germline CDR1 reads SEHNR; CDR2 reads FQNEAQ (reference sequence).

The rearrangement joins TRBV7-9 to TRBJ1-4, with D maybe TRBD1 (5 bases). The source was peripheral blood mononuclear cells (PBMCs), collected when the disease was refractory, from a patient treated with antithyroid drugs. This TCR was sampled from a female donor with Graves disease. This chain's CDR3 is CASSRTRGTSLEKLFF. CDR3 sequence (DNA): TGTGCCAGCAGCCGGACCCGGGGCACTTCTTTAGAAAAACTGTTTTTT.